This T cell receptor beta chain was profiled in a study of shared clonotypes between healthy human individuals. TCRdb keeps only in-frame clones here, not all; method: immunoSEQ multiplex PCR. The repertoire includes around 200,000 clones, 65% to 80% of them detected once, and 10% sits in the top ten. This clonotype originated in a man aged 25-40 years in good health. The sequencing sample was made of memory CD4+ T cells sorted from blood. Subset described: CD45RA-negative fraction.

The CDR3 sequence is CASSLTGRTKYQPQHF. CDR3 coding DNA: TGTGCCAGCAGCTTAACGGGCAGGACCAAATATCAGCCCCAGCATTTT. The J gene is TRBJ1-5, the V gene TRBV5-6; D not resolved. Trimming removed 2 bases at V and 5 bases at J, with 17 bases between. Germline values: CDR1 SGHDT, CDR2 YYEEEE. CDR3 length equals 16 residues.